Included here is one TCR beta chain sequence, with context. The data belong to a study of blood T cell repertoires in COVID-19. Study details: Sources were T cells, B-cell-depleted T cells, or PBMCs; the material itself was cDNA or gDNA.

Enrollees, roughly 18 to 90 years old, lived in 25 or so US areas. The repertoire was sequenced with immunoSEQ multiplex PCR; TCRdb's copy has only in-frame clones and lacks some. The sample records approximately 270,000 clones, about 90% being singletons. The sequenced material came from PBMCs or T cells enriched from blood (not recorded which). This TCR was recovered from a human donor in a cohort exposed to, infected with or recovered from COVID-19 (not recorded which). The donor label of this sample is uncertain.

CDR3 residues: CAGGREGINEQFF. CDR3 nucleotides: TGTGCCGGCGGCAGGGAAGGAATCAATGAGCAGTTCTTC. This rearrangement joins TRBV2 to TRBJ2-1; tentatively, D is TRBD1 (5 bases). The V and J ends lost 11 bases and 6 bases respectively, with 17 bases between them. The CDR3 covers 13 residues. The germline V gene has CDR1 SNHLY and CDR2 FYNNEI.